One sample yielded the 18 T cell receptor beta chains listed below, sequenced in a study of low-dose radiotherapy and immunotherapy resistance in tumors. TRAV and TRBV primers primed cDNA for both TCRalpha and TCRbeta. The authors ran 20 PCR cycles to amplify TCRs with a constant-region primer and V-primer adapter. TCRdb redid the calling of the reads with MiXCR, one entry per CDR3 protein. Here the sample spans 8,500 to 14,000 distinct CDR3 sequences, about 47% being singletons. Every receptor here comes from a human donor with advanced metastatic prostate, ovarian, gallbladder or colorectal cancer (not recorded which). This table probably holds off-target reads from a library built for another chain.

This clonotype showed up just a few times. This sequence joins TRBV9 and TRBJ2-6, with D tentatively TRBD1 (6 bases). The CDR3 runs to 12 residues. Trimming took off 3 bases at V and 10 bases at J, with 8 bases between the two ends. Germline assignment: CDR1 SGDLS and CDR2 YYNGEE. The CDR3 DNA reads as TGTGCCAGCAGCGCCGACAGGAACGTCCTGACTTTC. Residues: CASSADRNVLTF.

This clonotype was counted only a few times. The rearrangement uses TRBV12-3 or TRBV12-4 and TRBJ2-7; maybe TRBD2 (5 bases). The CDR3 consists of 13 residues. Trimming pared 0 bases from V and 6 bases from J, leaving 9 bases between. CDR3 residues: CASSLARVSEQYF. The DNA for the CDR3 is TGTGCCAGCAGTTTAGCGCGGGTCAGCGAGCAGTACTTC.

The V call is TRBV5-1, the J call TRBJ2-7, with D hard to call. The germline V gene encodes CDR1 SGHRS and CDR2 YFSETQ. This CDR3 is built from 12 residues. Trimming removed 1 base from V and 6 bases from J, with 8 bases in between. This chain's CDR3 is CASSLQEGEQYF. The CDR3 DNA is TGCGCCAGCAGCTTGCAGGAAGGCGAGCAGTACTTC.

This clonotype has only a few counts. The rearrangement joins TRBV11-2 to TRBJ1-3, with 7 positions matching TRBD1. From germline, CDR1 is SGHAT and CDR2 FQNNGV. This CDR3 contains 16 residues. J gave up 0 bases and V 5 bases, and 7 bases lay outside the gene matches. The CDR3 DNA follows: TGTGCCAGCAGCCCCCGACAGGGAACCTCTGGAAACACCATATATTTT. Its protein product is CASSPRQGTSGNTIYF.

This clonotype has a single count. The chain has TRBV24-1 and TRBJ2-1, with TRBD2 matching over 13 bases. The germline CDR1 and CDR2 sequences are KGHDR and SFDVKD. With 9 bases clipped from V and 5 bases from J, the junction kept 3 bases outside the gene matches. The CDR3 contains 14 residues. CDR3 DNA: TGTGCCACCGCGACTAGCGGGGGGAACAATGAGCAGTTCTTC. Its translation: CATATSGGNNEQFF.

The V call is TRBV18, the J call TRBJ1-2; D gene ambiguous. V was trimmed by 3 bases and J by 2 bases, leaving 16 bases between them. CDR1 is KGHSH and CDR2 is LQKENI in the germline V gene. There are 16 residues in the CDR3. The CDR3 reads CASSPDVREANYGYTF. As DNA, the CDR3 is TGTGCCAGCTCACCCGACGTCCGGGAGGCGAACTATGGCTACACCTTC. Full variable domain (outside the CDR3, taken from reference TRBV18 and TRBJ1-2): NAGVMQNPRHLVRRRGQEARLRCSPMKGHSHVYWYRQLPEEGLKFMVYLQKENIIDESGMPKERFSAEFPKEGPSILRIQQVVRGDSAAYFCASSPDVREANYGYTFGSGTRLTVV.

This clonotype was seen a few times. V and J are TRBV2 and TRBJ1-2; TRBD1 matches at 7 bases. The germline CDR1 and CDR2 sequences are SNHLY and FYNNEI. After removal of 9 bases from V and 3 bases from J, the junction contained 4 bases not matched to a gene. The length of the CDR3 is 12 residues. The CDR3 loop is CARGDRDYGYTF. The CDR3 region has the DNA TGTGCCAGGGGTGACAGGGACTATGGCTACACCTTC.

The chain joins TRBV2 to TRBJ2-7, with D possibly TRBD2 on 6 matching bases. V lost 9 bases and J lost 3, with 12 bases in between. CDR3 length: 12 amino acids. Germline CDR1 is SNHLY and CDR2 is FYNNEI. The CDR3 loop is CARGLESYEQYF. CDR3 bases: TGTGCCAGGGGACTTGAAAGCTACGAGCAGTACTTC.

CDR3 in DNA: TGTGCCAGCAGTCCTAGCGGGAGGTTCAATGAGCAGTTCTTC. Residues: CASSPSGRFNEQFF. The rearrangement uses TRBV27 and TRBJ2-1; 11 bases are shared with TRBD2. Germline V gene sequence: CDR1 MNHEY, CDR2 SMNVEV (reference sequence). This CDR3 is built from 14 residues. With V trimmed by 5 bases and J by 6 bases, 3 bases remained unmatched.

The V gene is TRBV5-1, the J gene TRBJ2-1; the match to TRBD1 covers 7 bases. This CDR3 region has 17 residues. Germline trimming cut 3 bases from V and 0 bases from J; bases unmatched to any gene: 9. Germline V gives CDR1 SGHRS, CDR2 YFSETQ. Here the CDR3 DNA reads TGCGCCAGCAGCTCGTTGACAGGGTCGAGCTCCTACAATGAGCAGTTCTTC. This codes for CASSSLTGSSSYNEQFF.

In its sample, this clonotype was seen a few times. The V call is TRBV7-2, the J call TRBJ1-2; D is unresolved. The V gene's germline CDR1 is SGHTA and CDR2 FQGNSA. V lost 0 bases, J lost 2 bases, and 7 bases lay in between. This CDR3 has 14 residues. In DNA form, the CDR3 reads TGTGCCAGCAGCTTAGCAGCCAGAAACTATGGCTACACCTTC. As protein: CASSLAARNYGYTF.

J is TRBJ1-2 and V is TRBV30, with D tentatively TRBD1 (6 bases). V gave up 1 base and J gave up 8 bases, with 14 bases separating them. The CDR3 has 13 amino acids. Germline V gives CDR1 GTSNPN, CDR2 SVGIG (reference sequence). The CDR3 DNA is TGTGCCTGGAGTGGATTGACAGGTCGAGGCTACACCTTC. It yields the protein CAWSGLTGRGYTF. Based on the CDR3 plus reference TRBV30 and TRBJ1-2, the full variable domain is SQTIHQWPATLVQPVGSPLSLECTVEGTSNPNLYWYRQAAGRGLQLLFYSVGIGQISSEVPQNLSASRPQDRQFILSSKKLLLSDSGFYLCAWSGLTGRGYTFGSGTRLTVV.

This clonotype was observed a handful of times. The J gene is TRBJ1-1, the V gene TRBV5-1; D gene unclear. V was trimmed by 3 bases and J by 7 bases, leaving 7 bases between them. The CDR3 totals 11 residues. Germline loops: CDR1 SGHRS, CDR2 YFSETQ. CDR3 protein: CASSSSLEAFF. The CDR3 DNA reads TGCGCCAGCAGCTCCAGCCTTGAAGCTTTCTTT.

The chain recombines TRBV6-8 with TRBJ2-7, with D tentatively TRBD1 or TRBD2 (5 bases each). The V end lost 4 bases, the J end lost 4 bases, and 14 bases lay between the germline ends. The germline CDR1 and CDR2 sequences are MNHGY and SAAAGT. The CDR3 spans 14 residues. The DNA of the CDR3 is TGTGCCAGCAGTTCGGCCACAGGACTGTACGAGCAGTACTTC. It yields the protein CASSSATGLYEQYF.

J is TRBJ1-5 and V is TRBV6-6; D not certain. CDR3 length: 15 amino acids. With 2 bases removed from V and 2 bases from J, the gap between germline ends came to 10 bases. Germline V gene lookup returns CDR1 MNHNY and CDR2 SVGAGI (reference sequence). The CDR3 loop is CASSYGSGGNQPQHF. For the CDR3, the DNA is TGTGCCAGCAGTTACGGGTCTGGGGGCAATCAGCCCCAGCATTTT.

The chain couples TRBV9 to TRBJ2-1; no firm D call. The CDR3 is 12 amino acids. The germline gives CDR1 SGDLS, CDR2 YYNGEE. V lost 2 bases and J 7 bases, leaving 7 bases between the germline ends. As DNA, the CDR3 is TGTGCCAGCAGCGTGGAAGAAAATGAGCAGTTCTTC. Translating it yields CASSVEENEQFF.

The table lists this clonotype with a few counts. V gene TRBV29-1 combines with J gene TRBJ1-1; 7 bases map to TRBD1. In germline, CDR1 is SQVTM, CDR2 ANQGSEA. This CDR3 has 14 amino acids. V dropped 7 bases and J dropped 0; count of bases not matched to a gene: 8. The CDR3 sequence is CSGKGQRMNTEAFF. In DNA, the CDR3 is TGCAGCGGGAAGGGACAGAGAATGAACACTGAAGCTTTCTTT.

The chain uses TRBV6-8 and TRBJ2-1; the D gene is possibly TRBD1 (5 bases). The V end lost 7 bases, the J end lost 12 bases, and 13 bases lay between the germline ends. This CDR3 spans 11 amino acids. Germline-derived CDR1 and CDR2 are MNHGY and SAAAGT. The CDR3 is CASTQGKRQFF. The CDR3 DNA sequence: TGTGCCAGCACCCAGGGAAAACGGCAGTTCTTC.